The entry below describes one T cell receptor (beta chain). Its specificity is not known. Profiled with immunoSEQ multiplex PCR; TCRdb holds only in-frame clones, not every one. The sample yields some 31,000 clones, 88% seen once. This sample was taken from a study of T cells in localized non-small cell lung cancer. Whole-study findings and limits: Higher T cell density in the blood was associated with longer overall survival, whereas higher adjacent-lung clonality associated with shorter survival. Adjacent lung held a median around 58 of the top 100 tumor clones. Measurement of T cell clonality placed uninvolved adjacent lung highest, above the level in tumor. Only one tumor region went through sequencing, so heterogeneity may still be there.

This TCR derives from a woman aged 40-69 years with stage I lung adenocarcinoma. The specimen comprised peripheral blood, sampled before any cancer treatment.

CDR3 protein: CASRTGQGGTEAFF. In DNA form, the CDR3 reads TGCGCCAGCAGGACCGGACAGGGAGGCACTGAAGCTTTCTTT. The chain employs TRBV10-1 and TRBJ1-1, with TRBD1 identical over 8 bases. CDR3 length: 14 amino acids. J gave up 4 bases and V 6 bases, and 7 bases lay outside the gene matches. Germline V gene sequence: CDR1 WNHNN, CDR2 SYGVQD (reference sequence).